This TCR beta chain stems from a study of blood T cells in healthy people across ages. The study's findings and limits: From one million sequenced T cells, diversity estimates were lower bounds.

On this clonotype itself: The antigen remains undetermined.

Then a second PCR, running about 6 to 12 cycles, was carried out with a sample-barcoded 5' primer and a J-beta primer mix. TCRdb redid the calling of the 5' RACE reads with MiXCR, one entry per CDR3 protein. The sample holds about 1.6 million distinct CDR3 sequences, 30% to 40% seen once. Caucasian individuals from Russia who were healthy and aged roughly 6 to 95 acted as donors. V was pared by 0 bases and J by 6 bases, with 13 bases between. Germline CDR1 SGHRS, CDR2 YFSETQ. The CDR3 totals 15 residues. Sequenced material: blood. V and J are TRBV5-1 and TRBJ2-1; a weak D match, TRBD1 (5 bases). This TCR was sampled from a woman between 25 and 40 years old in good health. The CDR3 reads CASSLEGRLINEQFF. CDR3 sequence (DNA): TGCGCCAGCAGCTTGGAGGGGCGGTTAATCAATGAGCAGTTCTTC. The full variable domain, in which reference TRBV5-1 and TRBJ2-1 provide the parts outside the CDR3, is KAGVTQTPRYLIKTRGQQVTLSCSPISGHRSVSWYQQTPGQGLQFLFEYFSETQRNKGNFPGRFSGRQFSNSRSEMNVSTLELGDSALYLCASSLEGRLINEQFFGPGTRLTVL.